This TCR beta chain was sequenced in a study of blood T cell repertoires in COVID-19. Study-wide context: Acute and convalescent COVID-19 specimens originated in the United States, Italy and Spain.

The study counted Cohort 3 donors as recovered given two negative PCRs, clearance, or symptom resolution. Germline V CDR1 and CDR2: LNHDA, SQIVND (reference sequence). The CDR3 runs to 16 residues. V was pared by 3 bases and J by 4 bases, with 7 bases of the junction left unmatched. In the study's own analysis: Quantification of nucleated cells was approximated via reference gene primer amplification. Produced via immunoSEQ multiplex PCR; TCRdb's table is partial and in-frame only. D and trimming come from the DNA, and the V and J calls and clone size come from that table. This table has about 220,000 clones, about nine tenths appearing once.

Sample: PBMCs or T cells enriched from blood (not recorded which). The chain has TRBV19 and TRBJ2-3, with 10 bases matching TRBD1. This sequence originates from a woman aged 25 to 39 who had recovered from COVID-19. CDR3 bases: TGTGCCAGTAGTATGGGGACAGGGGAGATTCCAGATACGCAGTATTTT. The encoded protein is CASSMGTGEIPDTQYF. Supplemented by reference TRBV19 and TRBJ2-3, the full variable domain reads DGGITQSPKYLFRKEGQNVTLSCEQNLNHDAMYWYRQDPGQGLRLIYYSQIVNDFQKGDIAEGYSVSREKKESFPLTVTSAQKNPTAFYLCASSMGTGEIPDTQYFGPGTRLTVL.